Shown below are 25 T cell receptor beta chains from a single sample sequenced in a study of OX40 agonist ivuxolimab in advanced cancers. Profiled with immunoSEQ multiplex PCR; TCRdb holds only in-frame clones, not every one. The sample carries roughly 93,000 clones, 84% recorded once. Sequencing was performed on CD4+ or CD8+ T cells sorted from blood, taken in a trial of the OX40 agonist ivuxolimab. The receptors originated from an adult with an advanced solid tumor such as melanoma, head and neck, liver or kidney cancer.

This chain connects TRBV6-1 to TRBJ1-6; 9 positions match TRBD1. The CDR3 covers 15 residues. CDR1 and CDR2 (germline): MNHNS, SASEGT. V dropped 1 base and J dropped 10; count of bases not matched to a gene: 5. In nucleotides, the CDR3 is TGTGCCAGCAGTGAAGGACAGGGGGATTGGTCACCCCTCCACTTT. Translation gives CASSEGQGDWSPLHF.

V gene TRBV7-9 combines with J gene TRBJ2-7, with 11 bases that match TRBD2. The V segment lost 6 bases and the J segment 2 bases; nucleotides outside the gene matches: 3. Germline CDR1 SEHNR, CDR2 FQNEAQ (reference sequence). The CDR3 totals 14 residues. CDR3 sequence (DNA): TGTGCCAGCAGTCGACTAGCGGGGCCCTACGAGCAGTACTTC. This encodes CASSRLAGPYEQYF. The full variable domain, rest sourced from reference TRBV7-9 and TRBJ2-7, is DTGVSQNPRHKITKRGQNVTFRCDPISEHNRLYWYRQTLGQGPEFLTYFQNEAQLEKSRLLSDRFSAERPKGSFSTLEIQRTEQGDSAMYLCASSRLAGPYEQYFGPGTRLTVT.

The rearrangement joins TRBV5-6 to TRBJ2-5; TRBD2 agrees at 16 bases. The DNA matches TRBJ2-7 better at its end, which makes the J call doubtful. CDR3 length: 18 residues. The germline CDR1 and CDR2 sequences are SGHDT and YYEEEE. This CDR3 is CASSSPVGLAGGPYEQYF. In nucleotides, the CDR3 is TGTGCCAGCAGCTCGCCTGTGGGACTAGCGGGAGGGCCTTACGAGCAGTACTTC.

V gene TRBV18 combines with J gene TRBJ2-3; a weak D match, TRBD1 (5 bases). This CDR3 comprises 15 residues. Trimming removed 0 bases from V and 0 bases from J, with 7 bases in between. The germline CDR1 and CDR2 sequences are KGHSH and LQKENI. The CDR3 bases are TGTGCCAGCTCACCACCAGGACATAGCACAGATACGCAGTATTTT. Amino acid sequence: CASSPPGHSTDTQYF.

The chain uses TRBV27 and TRBJ2-3; a possible D gene is TRBD2 (5 bases). Germline V lookup: CDR1 MNHEY, CDR2 SMNVEV (reference sequence). CDR3 length equals 14 residues. Trimming took 5 bases from V and 6 from J, leaving 15 bases between them. CDR3 protein: CASSPGFLGDTQYF. The CDR3 region has the DNA TGTGCCAGCAGTCCGGGGTTTTTAGGGGATACGCAGTATTTT.

In DNA, the CDR3 is TGTGCCAGTAATCCATCGGGGGAAACTGAAGCTTTCTTT. Protein product: CASNPSGETEAFF. The rearrangement links TRBV19 to TRBJ1-1, with D possibly being TRBD1 (5 bases). Trimming stripped 7 bases from V and 5 bases from J, with 14 bases between. The CDR3 loop spans 13 amino acids. Germline V gene sequence: CDR1 LNHDA, CDR2 SQIVND (reference sequence).

The V call is TRBV7-2, the J call TRBJ1-6; unclear D gene. The length of the CDR3 is 13 residues. The V end lost 6 bases, the J end lost 10 bases, and 13 bases lay between the germline ends. Germline V lookup: CDR1 SGHTA, CDR2 FQGNSA. CDR3: CASRFRTDSPLHF. The CDR3 nucleotides read TGTGCCAGCAGGTTCAGGACGGACTCACCCCTCCACTTT.

J is TRBJ2-3 and V is TRBV10-3; no firm D call. The CDR3 extends over 12 amino acids. Germline V CDR1 and CDR2: ENHRY, SYGVKD. Trimming stripped 1 base from V and 5 bases from J, with 4 bases between. The CDR3 protein is CAISEYQDTQYF. The DNA for the CDR3 is TGTGCCATCAGTGAGTATCAAGATACGCAGTATTTT.

J is TRBJ2-7 and V is TRBV5-6, with D possibly matching TRBD1 (6 bases). CDR1 is SGHDT and CDR2 is YYEEEE in the germline V gene. Trimming took off 2 bases at V and 0 bases at J, with 21 bases between the two ends. The CDR3 is 18 amino acids. The CDR3 loop reads CASSFLVGRGQSSYEQYF. In nucleotides, the CDR3 is TGTGCCAGCAGCTTTTTGGTCGGGCGAGGACAGAGCTCCTACGAGCAGTACTTC.

The chain is built from TRBV4-1 and TRBJ1-2; weak D call: TRBD1 (5 bases). CDR1 MGHRA and CDR2 YSYEKL come from the germline V gene. The CDR3 runs 16 residues. Trimming took 1 base from V and 7 from J, leaving 19 bases between them. CDR3 region: CASSQVATVPLPGYTF. The CDR3 DNA follows: TGCGCCAGCAGCCAAGTCGCGACAGTGCCCTTACCTGGCTACACCTTC.

Turning to this clone: The junction departs from germline at one end; a sequencing error may be responsible. For the CDR3, the DNA is TGTGCCAGCAGTTTAGGCAGGGCCACAGATACGCAGTATTTT. It specifies CASSLGRATDTQYF. The chain links TRBV11-2 to TRBJ2-3, with D maybe TRBD1 (5 bases). Germline values: CDR1 SGHAT, CDR2 FQNNGV. The CDR3 sequence is 14 residues long.

A single count supports this clone. The rearrangement uses TRBV6-4 and TRBJ2-7, with D hard to call. V was shortened by 9 bases and J by 3 bases, with 6 bases between the two germline ends. Per germline, CDR1 MRHNA and CDR2 SNTAGT. CDR3 length equals 10 residues. The CDR3 bases are TGTGCCAGAGGGCACTACGAGCAGTACTTC. Its protein product is CARGHYEQYF.

CDR3 sequence: CASSIWTGGLTDTQYF. CDR3 nucleotide sequence: TGTGCCAGCAGCATCTGGACAGGGGGACTCACAGATACGCAGTATTTT. The chain links TRBV7-2 to TRBJ2-3; 10 nucleotides match TRBD1. Germline values: CDR1 SGHTA, CDR2 FQGNSA. CDR3 length: 16 amino acids. J was trimmed by 2 bases and V by 5 bases; bases with no gene match: 7.

The chain links TRBV27 to TRBJ2-3; 12 bases align to TRBD1. CDR1 MNHEY and CDR2 SMNVEV come from the germline V gene (reference sequence). The CDR3 runs 15 residues. The V segment lost 6 bases and the J segment 4 bases; nucleotides outside the gene matches: 5. The DNA of the CDR3 is TGTGCCAGCAGCGAGGGACAGGGGGCATCAGATACGCAGTATTTT. This translates into CASSEGQGASDTQYF.

This chain joins TRBV7-9 and TRBJ1-6; tentatively, D is TRBD1 (5 bases). The CDR3 spans 15 residues. V was clipped by 5 bases and J by 9 bases, with 17 bases between them. Germline values: CDR1 SEHNR, CDR2 FQNEAQ (reference sequence). In DNA, the CDR3 is TGTGCCAGCAGCATACCCACAGGAGTTGGTTCACCCCTCCACTTT. Residues: CASSIPTGVGSPLHF.

This chain connects TRBV7-2 to TRBJ2-3; D is possibly TRBD1 or TRBD2 (5 bases each). The CDR3 is made up of 16 amino acids. Deletions cut 5 bases from V and 0 bases from J, with 15 bases between. The V gene's germline CDR1 is SGHTA and CDR2 FQGNSA. CDR3 DNA sequence: TGTGCCAGCAGCCCGGTGGGGACCTCTAGCACAGATACGCAGTATTTT. This gives the protein CASSPVGTSSTDTQYF.

This chain connects TRBV7-9 to TRBJ2-2; 10 nucleotides line up with TRBD1. V lost 5 bases, J lost 0 bases, and 3 bases stayed unmatched. The germline CDR1 and CDR2 sequences are SEHNR and FQNEAQ (reference sequence). The CDR3 contains 16 residues. CDR3 bases: TGTGCCAGCAGCGAGGGACAGGGGACGAACACCGGGGAGCTGTTTTTT. The encoded protein is CASSEGQGTNTGELFF.

The chain has TRBV11-2 and TRBJ2-1, with 12 nucleotides matching TRBD2. The CDR3 totals 16 residues. Losses at the gene ends were 5 bases for V and 8 bases for J; bases not matched to a gene: 10. Germline V CDR1 and CDR2: SGHAT, FQNNGV. The CDR3 sequence: CASSPRTSGVVHEQFF. The CDR3 nucleotides read TGTGCCAGCAGCCCTCGGACTAGCGGGGTGGTCCATGAGCAGTTCTTC.

V and J are TRBV7-3 and TRBJ2-1; D tentatively fits TRBD1 or TRBD2 (6 bases each). V lost 4 bases and J 4 bases, leaving 14 bases between the germline ends. Looked up from germline, CDR1 is SGHTA and CDR2 is FQGTGA. This CDR3 comprises 15 residues. The CDR3 coding sequence is TGTGCCAGCAGCTCCTGGGGGGCGGGTTACAATGAGCAGTTCTTC. This sequence encodes CASSSWGAGYNEQFF.

The genes are TRBV27 and TRBJ1-1; TRBD1 is a possible D gene (6 bases). The CDR3 runs 14 residues. The V and J ends lost 2 bases and 2 bases respectively, with 9 bases between them. Germline assignment: CDR1 MNHEY and CDR2 SMNVEV (reference sequence). The chain's CDR3 is CASSLGGANTEAFF. The CDR3 nucleotides read TGTGCCAGCAGTTTAGGGGGCGCAAACACTGAAGCTTTCTTT.

The chain combines TRBV6-1 with TRBJ2-7, with a weak D call TRBD2 (6 bases). The CDR3 runs 13 residues. Germline CDR1 and CDR2: MNHNS and SASEGT. Trimming took 6 bases from V and 5 from J, leaving 14 bases between them. This chain's CDR3 is CASRGRGADEQYF. For the CDR3, the DNA is TGTGCCAGCAGAGGGCGGGGTGCGGACGAGCAGTACTTC.

This chain links TRBV7-9 with TRBJ1-5; a possible D gene is TRBD1 (5 bases). The germline V and J ends were trimmed by 0 bases and 2 bases, with 5 bases remaining between them. The germline gives CDR1 SEHNR, CDR2 FQNEAQ (reference sequence). The CDR3 runs to 14 residues. The chain's CDR3 is CASSLAQGNQPQHF. The CDR3 nucleotides read TGTGCCAGCAGCTTAGCACAGGGCAATCAGCCCCAGCATTTT.

V gene TRBV9 combines with J gene TRBJ2-3; D remains unclear. The ends were cut back, 2 bases at V and 4 bases at J, with 11 bases in the middle. The germline V gene has CDR1 SGDLS and CDR2 YYNGEE. The CDR3 has 14 residues. In nucleotides, the CDR3 is TGTGCCAGCAGCGTCCGGTGGGCCGCAGATACGCAGTATTTT. As protein: CASSVRWAADTQYF.

The V and J genes are TRBV4-2 and TRBJ1-1; a possible D gene is TRBD1 (6 bases). The germline CDR1 and CDR2 sequences are LGHNA and YNFKEQ. The CDR3 loop spans 16 amino acids. The V end was cut by 2 bases, the J end by 0 bases, with 13 bases between. The CDR3 DNA reads TGTGCCAGCAGCCAACTTTACAGGGATTTGAACACTGAAGCTTTCTTT. It is translated as CASSQLYRDLNTEAFF.

The chain carries TRBV21-1 and TRBJ1-1; TRBD1 is the table's D call and was not checked against the DNA. TRBV21-1 is a documented pseudogene. The CDR3 runs 17 residues. For the CDR3, the DNA is TGTGCCACCCCCCCCGGGGCAGGGGGCACGGGGAACACTGAAGCTTTCTTT. Translation gives CATPPGAGGTGNTEAFF.